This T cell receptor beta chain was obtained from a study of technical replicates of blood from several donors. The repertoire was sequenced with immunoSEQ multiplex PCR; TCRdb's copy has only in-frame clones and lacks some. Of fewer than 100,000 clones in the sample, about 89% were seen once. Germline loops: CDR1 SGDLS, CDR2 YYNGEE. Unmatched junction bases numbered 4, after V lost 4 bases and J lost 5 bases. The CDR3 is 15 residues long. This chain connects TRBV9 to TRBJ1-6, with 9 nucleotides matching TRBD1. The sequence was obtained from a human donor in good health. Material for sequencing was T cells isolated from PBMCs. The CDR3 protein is CASSSRDRDNSPLHF. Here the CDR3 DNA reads TGTGCCAGCAGCAGCCGGGACAGGGATAATTCACCCCTCCACTTT.